The T cell receptor (beta chain) under discussion was sequenced for a study of long-term antiretroviral therapy in people with HIV. Study-wide points: Clonotypes expanded prior to ART showed repertoire dominance at all sampled time points.

Samples were assayed with immunoSEQ v3.0 at survey level. Profiled with immunoSEQ multiplex PCR; TCRdb holds only in-frame clones, not every one. The table has 14,000 or so clones, roughly 87% seen once. Germline values: CDR1 LNHDA, CDR2 SQIVND (reference sequence). The CDR3 contains 13 residues. Trimming removed 5 bases from V and 6 bases from J, with 14 bases in between. Concerning this clone itself: What it binds is not known.

Sequenced material: unsorted PBMCs, taken 6.2 years after starting antiretroviral therapy. This TCR was recovered from a man aged 35-49 years with HIV. The rearrangement uses TRBV19 and TRBJ2-7; D unresolved. The CDR3: CASSVLLGGEQYF. The DNA for the CDR3 is TGTGCCAGTAGTGTTCTTCTGGGTGGCGAGCAGTACTTC.